Listed here is a single TCR beta chain. The antigen is unknown. The source of the sample is a study of shared clonotypes between healthy human individuals. Study conclusions and caveats: Generally, estimated richness proved larger in naive subsets than it did in memory subsets.

Cells designated naive CD8 were CD45RO-negative and were positively selected for CCR7, with terminally differentiated effector memory CD45RA+ cells excluded. When replicate PCRs were run on sorted subsets, they used about 200 ng DNA, some 33,000 T cell genomes. Clones were read by immunoSEQ multiplex PCR, and TCRdb kept only the in-frame ones, dropping some. Found here are millions of clones, about 95% of them singletons; the top ten hold more than 0.95%. The CDR3 totals 17 residues. The V gene lost 2 bases and the J gene lost 4 bases, with 18 bases spanning the gap. Germline V gene lookup returns CDR1 MNHNS and CDR2 SASEGT.

The chain couples TRBV6-1 to TRBJ1-3, with D possibly matching TRBD1 (5 bases). Sample: naive CD8+ T cells sorted from blood. The source is a man aged 18 to 29 in good health. CDR3 in DNA: TGTGCCAGCAGTGAATGGGGCCGACCCTTAGCAGGAAACACCATATATTTT. This codes for CASSEWGRPLAGNTIYF.